A single sample is the source of the 17 T cell receptor beta chains below, sequenced in a study of shared clonotypes between healthy human individuals. Here immunoSEQ multiplex PCR was the method, and the copy in TCRdb shows in-frame clones only, minus some. This sample has about 2.3 million clones, with 90% to 95% found just once. Input material: naive CD4+ T cells from PBMCs. Subset defined: CD45RA+ positively selected. Every receptor here comes from a man between 18 and 35 years old in good health. Some clones in this sample may be carry-over from other donors' samples.

The chain carries TRBV5-1 and TRBJ2-5, with 10 bases lining up with TRBD2. This CDR3 has 17 amino acids. Unmatched junction bases numbered 10, after V lost 0 bases and J lost 5 bases. Germline CDR1 reads SGHRS; CDR2 reads YFSETQ. CDR3 amino acids: CASSLDPIAGGRETQYF. CDR3 nucleotide sequence: TGCGCCAGCAGCTTGGACCCAATAGCGGGAGGTAGGGAGACCCAGTACTTC.

The rearrangement uses TRBV4-1 and TRBJ2-6; 7 bases agree with TRBD2. Germline CDR1 and CDR2: MGHRA and YSYEKL. V lost 4 bases and J lost 9; bases outside the gene matches: 6. CDR3 length: 14 residues. CDR3 in amino acids: CASSPQERGNVLTF. For the CDR3, the DNA is TGCGCCAGCAGCCCCCAGGAGCGGGGCAACGTCCTGACTTTC.

The sample holds a few counts of this clone. The rearrangement uses TRBV27 and TRBJ1-1, with 9 nucleotides matching TRBD1. The CDR3 consists of 14 residues. Unmatched junction bases numbered 5, after V lost 3 bases and J lost 6 bases. Germline-derived CDR1 and CDR2 are MNHEY and SMNVEV (reference sequence). In DNA, the CDR3 is TGTGCCAGCAGTTTGGACAGGGGAGTATCTGAAGCTTTCTTT. Its translation is CASSLDRGVSEAFF.

The chain has TRBV4-2 and TRBJ1-1; no definite D call. Trimming took 6 bases from V and 8 from J, leaving 13 bases between them. The CDR3 has 12 amino acids. Germline CDR1 and CDR2: LGHNA and YNFKEQ. This chain's CDR3 is CASRTEGGEAFF. The DNA of the CDR3 is TGTGCCAGCAGAACTGAGGGCGGCGAAGCTTTCTTT.

The chain has TRBV5-4 and TRBJ1-2, with D perhaps TRBD1 (5 bases). In germline, CDR1 is SGHNT, CDR2 YYREEE (reference sequence). V was shortened by 1 base and J by 0 bases, with 10 bases between the two germline ends. The length of the CDR3 is 15 residues. CDR3 sequence: CASSLSQGTNYGYTF. CDR3 coding DNA: TGTGCCAGCAGCTTGAGTCAGGGAACTAACTATGGCTACACCTTC.

V and J are TRBV9 and TRBJ2-5, with TRBD1 matching 8 bases. This CDR3 is built from 14 residues. The ends lost 8 bases at V and 4 bases at J; junction bases unmatched: 10. Germline CDR1 and CDR2: SGDLS and YYNGEE. The CDR3 DNA reads as TGTGCCAGTTCAGGGGGCGGCCTAACAGAGACCCAGTACTTC. Protein sequence: CASSGGGLTETQYF.

The chain couples TRBV7-3 to TRBJ2-1, with D perhaps being TRBD1 or TRBD2 (5 bases each). CDR1 SGHTA and CDR2 FQGTGA come from the germline V gene. V was pared by 5 bases and J by 4 bases, with 24 bases between. The CDR3 contains 18 residues. For the CDR3, the DNA is TGTGCCAGCAGCAAAAGGGGCGGTGTAGGGGACGGATACAATGAGCAGTTCTTC. This encodes CASSKRGGVGDGYNEQFF.

The chain employs TRBV15 and TRBJ2-1, with no clear D. Germline V gene sequence: CDR1 LNHNV, CDR2 YYDKDF (reference sequence). Between the trimmed V and J ends, which lost 1 base and 2 bases, there was a span of 12 bases. This CDR3 is 16 amino acids long. CDR3 coding DNA: TGTGCCACCAGCAGAGCTACGGCTAGAGCCTACAATGAGCAGTTCTTC. This sequence encodes CATSRATARAYNEQFF.

For the CDR3, the DNA is TGTGCCAGCAGCCCGGACCTTTCCACCGGGGAGCTGTTTTTT. Amino acids: CASSPDLSTGELFF. The chain carries TRBV2 and TRBJ2-2; no reliable D call. This CDR3 comprises 14 residues. V lost 6 bases and J lost 4, with 12 bases in between. Germline CDR1 and CDR2: SNHLY and FYNNEI.

The V call is TRBV7-9, the J call TRBJ2-5; either TRBD1 or TRBD2 may fit D (5 bases each). This CDR3 is 13 amino acids long. Trimming removed 6 bases at V and 5 bases at J, with 13 bases between. CDR1 is SEHNR and CDR2 is FQNEAQ in the germline V gene (reference sequence). CDR3 sequence: CASRSGTAETQYF. CDR3 sequence (DNA): TGTGCCAGCAGATCCGGGACCGCGGAGACCCAGTACTTC.

The rearrangement uses TRBV11-2 and TRBJ2-5, with D hard to call. The ends were cut back, 2 bases at V and 4 bases at J, with 5 bases in the middle. The CDR3 loop spans 12 amino acids. Germline V gives CDR1 SGHAT, CDR2 FQNNGV. The CDR3 nucleotides are TGTGCCAGCAGCTTATTTTTAGAGACCCAGTACTTC. Amino acids: CASSLFLETQYF.

Only one count was recorded for this clone. The chain has TRBV28 and TRBJ2-2; the D gene is possibly TRBD1 (6 bases). Germline lookup yields CDR1 MDHEN and CDR2 SYDVKM. The CDR3 runs to 16 residues. V was cut by 4 bases and J by 2 bases, with 14 bases left in between. For the CDR3, the DNA is TGTGCCAGCAGTTCCCCCCAGGACAGCAACACCGGGGAGCTGTTTTTT. Its translation is CASSSPQDSNTGELFF.

This clone was observed a single time. The chain uses TRBV6-5 and TRBJ2-3; D unresolved. Germline-derived CDR1 and CDR2 are MNHEY and SVGAGI. The CDR3 runs 16 residues. Trimming took 0 bases from V and 1 from J, leaving 11 bases between them. CDR3 nucleotide sequence: TGTGCCAGCAGTTACTCATCTACTCGGGGCACAGATACGCAGTATTTT. Its protein is CASSYSSTRGTDTQYF.

The V call is TRBV29-1, the J call TRBJ2-5; perhaps D is TRBD1 or TRBD2 (5 bases each). There are 13 residues in the CDR3. The germline V and J ends were trimmed by 5 bases and 5 bases, with 15 bases remaining between them. Germline lookup yields CDR1 SQVTM and CDR2 ANQGSEA. The CDR3 loop reads CSVTGTGGETQYF. The CDR3 region has the DNA TGCAGCGTTACCGGGACGGGCGGGGAGACCCAGTACTTC.

This clone has a handful of counts. The V gene is TRBV29-1, the J gene TRBJ1-1; 8 nucleotides line up with TRBD1. The germline CDR1 and CDR2 sequences are SQVTM and ANQGSEA. The CDR3 extends over 13 amino acids. The V segment lost 8 bases and the J segment 3 bases; nucleotides outside the gene matches: 8. CDR3 sequence: CSIRGRRDTEAFF. In nucleotides, the CDR3 is TGCAGCATCAGGGGGCGCCGGGACACTGAAGCTTTCTTT.

The chain links TRBV2 to TRBJ1-1, with 10 bases lining up with TRBD1. CDR3 length: 15 amino acids. Trimming removed 5 bases from V and 4 bases from J; junction bases left unmatched: 7. Germline V gene lookup returns CDR1 SNHLY and CDR2 FYNNEI. CDR3: CASSNRDRGGTEAFF. In nucleotides, the CDR3 is TGTGCCAGCAGTAACCGGGACAGGGGTGGCACTGAAGCTTTCTTT.

Comments on this clone: In the same sample, other DNA sequences code for this CDR3. The DNA of the CDR3 is TGTGCCAGCAGCTTAGGTGGGCAAGAGACCCAGTACTTC. Its translation: CASSLGGQETQYF. This sequence joins TRBV7-3 and TRBJ2-5; D gene unclear. With 2 bases removed from V and 2 bases from J, the gap between germline ends came to 6 bases. Germline CDR1 is SGHTA and CDR2 is FQGTGA. This CDR3 is 13 amino acids long.